This paragraph covers one TCR beta chain sequence. The antigen remains undetermined. Cells were CD45RO-negative CD62L-positive naive CD4 T cells sorted from PBMCs. The CDR3 totals 16 residues. The germline V gene encodes CDR1 SGDLS and CDR2 YYNGEE. The ends lost 4 bases at V and 8 bases at J; junction bases unmatched: 15. Only in-frame clones appear in the TCRdb table, and some are missing; sequencing was by immunoSEQ multiplex PCR. The sample shows roughly 80,000 clones, about 90% of them seen only once. This record belongs to a study of human versus mouse CDR3 diversity and MHC coevolution. The study, taken as a whole, reports: Human T cells underwent selection on roughly 6 different MHC II alleles.

The specimen sequenced was naive CD4+ T cells from blood. Noted subset: CD45RO-negative CD62L-positive naive CD4 T cells. This sequence joins TRBV9 and TRBJ2-1; 7 bases agree with TRBD2. The sequence was collected from a person aged 25 to 69 in good health. The CDR3 DNA is TGTGCCAGCAGCCCGTCCGGGGGAGGGATATGGGATGAGCAGTTCTTC. It encodes CASSPSGGGIWDEQFF.